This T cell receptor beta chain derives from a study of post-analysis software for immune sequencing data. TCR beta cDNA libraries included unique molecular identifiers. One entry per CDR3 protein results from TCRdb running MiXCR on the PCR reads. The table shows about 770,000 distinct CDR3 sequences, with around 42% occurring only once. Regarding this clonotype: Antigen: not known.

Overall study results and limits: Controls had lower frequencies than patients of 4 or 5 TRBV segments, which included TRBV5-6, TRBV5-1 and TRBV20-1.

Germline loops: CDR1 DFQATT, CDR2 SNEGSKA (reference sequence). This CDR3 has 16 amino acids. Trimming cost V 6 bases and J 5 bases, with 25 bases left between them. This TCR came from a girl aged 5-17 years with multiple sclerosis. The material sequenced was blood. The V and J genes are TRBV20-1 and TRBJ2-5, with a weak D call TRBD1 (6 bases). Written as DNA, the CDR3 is TGCAGTGCCCGACAGGCCAAGGGGCTCTTGGAGGAGACCCAGTACTTC. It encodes CSARQAKGLLEETQYF.